The TCR beta chain under discussion was sequenced for a study of cytomegalovirus exposure and HLA in healthy donors. About the study: Researchers previously reported finding 90 million to 130 million unique TCR beta sequences from roughly 200 million T cells. Genotyping of 430 or so donors showed that about 83% belonged to the Caucasian-associated ancestry cluster. Findings of the study overall: Accurate prediction of most subjects' HLA-A and HLA-B alleles from TCR beta sequences was reported. According to an earlier analysis, most TCR beta V segments yielded productive rearrangements about 90% or about 30% of the time.

Germline V gives CDR1 MNHEY, CDR2 SMNVEV (reference sequence). V lost 4 bases to trimming and J lost 4 bases, with 10 bases between them. The CDR3 spans 13 residues. A multiplex PCR was run with 60 Vbeta primers and 13 Jbeta primers. TCRdb's table, derived via immunoSEQ multiplex PCR, lists solely in-frame clones and lacks some. The repertoire holds roughly 150,000 clones, with about 85% as singletons. This clone appeared a single time. Its specificity is unknown. The receptor's source is a woman aged 18-29 years in good health and CMV-seronegative. Sequences were obtained from PBMCs. The chain recombines TRBV27 with TRBJ1-2, with D possibly TRBD1 on 6 matching bases. CDR3 protein: CASSYRAFYGYTF. The CDR3 coding sequence is TGTGCCAGCAGTTACAGGGCCTTCTATGGCTACACCTTC.